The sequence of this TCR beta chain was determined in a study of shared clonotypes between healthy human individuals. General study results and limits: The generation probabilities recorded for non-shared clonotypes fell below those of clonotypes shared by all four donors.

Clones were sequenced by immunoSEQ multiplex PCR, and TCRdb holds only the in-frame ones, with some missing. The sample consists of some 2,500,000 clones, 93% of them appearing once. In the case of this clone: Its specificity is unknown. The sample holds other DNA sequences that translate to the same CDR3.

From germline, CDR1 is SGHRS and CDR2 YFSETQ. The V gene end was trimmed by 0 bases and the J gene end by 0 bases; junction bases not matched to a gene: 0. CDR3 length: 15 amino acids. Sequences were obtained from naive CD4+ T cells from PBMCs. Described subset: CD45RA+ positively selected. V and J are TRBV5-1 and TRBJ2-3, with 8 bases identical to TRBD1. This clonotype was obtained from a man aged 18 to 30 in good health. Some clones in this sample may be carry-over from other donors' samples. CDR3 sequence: CASSLGDRSTDTQYF. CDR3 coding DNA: TGCGCCAGCAGCTTGGGGGACAGGAGCACAGATACGCAGTATTTT.